The following is a T cell receptor (beta chain) sequence with its context. What it recognizes is unknown. The data were obtained in a study of post-analysis software for immune sequencing data. The wider study: Relapsing-remitting, secondary progressive and progressive-relapsing multiple sclerosis were all included among the disease courses.

Study-level results: Compared with controls, patients had more of about five TRBV segments, including TRBV5-6, TRBV5-1 and TRBV20-1. A significant reduction in normalized Chao1 diversity was observed in multiple sclerosis patients versus controls. Analysis by F measure revealed that same-batch samples clustered strongly together.

Each TCR beta cDNA library carried unique molecular identifiers. Some 500,000 cDNA molecules were obtained from about 0.98 to 11 million T cells. A single record per CDR3 protein comes from TCRdb applying MiXCR to the PCR reads. The sample contains approximately 730,000 distinct CDR3 sequences, roughly 50% of which appear only once. The CDR3 extends over 18 amino acids. V trimming: 7 bases; J trimming: 1 base; junction bases outside the gene matches: 16. Germline lookup yields CDR1 SQVTM and CDR2 ANQGSEA. Sequencing used blood. This clonotype was sampled from a girl aged 10-17 years with multiple sclerosis. This rearrangement joins TRBV29-1 to TRBJ2-1; 10 bases map to TRBD2. CDR3 amino acids: CSAEGGLAGEISYNEQFF. CDR3 bases: TGCAGCGCCGAAGGGGGGCTAGCGGGAGAAATTTCCTACAATGAGCAGTTCTTC.